This entry lists 21 T cell receptor beta chains sequenced from one sample in a study of T cell responses to AZD1222 COVID-19 vaccine. Method: immunoSEQ multiplex PCR; TCRdb's copy keeps in-frame clones and lacks some. The table lists about 73,000 clones, about 88% of them singletons. The input for sequencing was peripheral blood, taken 28 days after the second AZD1222 dose. Receptor source: an adult who received the AZD1222 COVID-19 vaccine.

The chain joins TRBV28 to TRBJ1-2; the D gene is possibly TRBD1 (6 bases). There are 13 residues in the CDR3. Trimming took off 5 bases at V and 4 bases at J, with 11 bases between the two ends. CDR1 is MDHEN and CDR2 is SYDVKM in the germline V gene. This CDR3 is CASSPGEGYGYTF. CDR3 DNA: TGTGCCAGCAGTCCAGGGGAGGGCTATGGCTACACCTTC.

This chain uses TRBV7-8 with TRBJ2-6; no definite D call. The CDR3 runs to 16 residues. CDR1 and CDR2 from the germline V gene are SGHVS and FQNEAQ. V shed 7 bases and J shed 0 bases, with 13 bases lying between them. Here the CDR3 reads CASKVGPLSGANVLTF. CDR3 nucleotide sequence: TGTGCCAGCAAGGTTGGGCCTCTCTCTGGGGCCAACGTCCTGACTTTC. Drawing the rest from reference TRBV7-8 and TRBJ2-6, the complete variable domain is GAGVSQSPRYKVAKRGQDVALRCDPISGHVSLFWYQQALGQGPEFLTYFQNEAQLDKSGLPSDRFFAERPEGSVSTLKIQRTQQEDSAVYLCASKVGPLSGANVLTFGAGSRLTVL.

This chain joins TRBV9 and TRBJ1-3; D is possibly TRBD1 (5 bases). V was trimmed by 0 bases and J by 2 bases, leaving 6 bases between them. This CDR3 spans 14 amino acids. Germline CDR1 reads SGDLS; CDR2 reads YYNGEE. The CDR3 region has the DNA TGTGCCAGCAGCGTAGGGGGGACTGGAAACACCATATATTTT. Translating it yields CASSVGGTGNTIYF.

V is TRBV5-1 and J is TRBJ1-1, with unresolved D. The length of the CDR3 is 14 residues. Germline V gene lookup returns CDR1 SGHRS and CDR2 YFSETQ. V lost 0 bases and J 2 bases, leaving 8 bases between the germline ends. The chain's CDR3 is CASSLGVVNTEAFF. The CDR3 region has the DNA TGCGCCAGCAGCTTGGGGGTAGTTAACACTGAAGCTTTCTTT.

Only one count was recorded for this clone. The chain uses TRBV7-2 and TRBJ2-1, with TRBD2 matching 10 bases. CDR1 and CDR2 (germline): SGHTA, FQGNSA. This CDR3 is 19 amino acids long. The V and J ends lost 1 base and 0 bases, in that order; junction bases with no gene match: 9. CDR3 protein: CASSLVGLAGVSSYNEQFF. CDR3 coding DNA: TGTGCCAGCAGCTTAGTTGGGCTAGCGGGGGTCAGCTCCTACAATGAGCAGTTCTTC.

This sequence joins TRBV24-1 and TRBJ2-5, with D unresolved. The germline V and J ends were trimmed by 4 bases and 2 bases, with 13 bases remaining between them. This CDR3 is 15 amino acids long. Germline V lookup: CDR1 KGHDR, CDR2 SFDVKD. The CDR3 loop is CATSEPAPSQETQYF. DNA of the CDR3: TGTGCCACCAGTGAACCAGCCCCTTCTCAAGAGACCCAGTACTTC.

The J gene is TRBJ2-7, the V gene TRBV14; D not certain. V was clipped by 1 base and J by 3 bases, with 7 bases between them. CDR1 and CDR2 (germline): SGHDN, FVKESK. The CDR3 consists of 13 residues. In nucleotides, the CDR3 is TGTGCCAGCAGCCAAGTCGCTGGCTACGAGCAGTACTTC. It is translated as CASSQVAGYEQYF.

V gene TRBV5-6 combines with J gene TRBJ1-5, with 12 positions matching TRBD1. CDR1 is SGHDT and CDR2 is YYEEEE in the germline V gene. The length of the CDR3 is 16 residues. V was clipped by 5 bases and J by 7 bases; unmatched bases: 10. The CDR3: CASSEARDRGHQPQHF. CDR3 DNA: TGTGCCAGCAGTGAGGCCCGGGACAGGGGGCACCAGCCCCAGCATTTT. Complete variable domain (other parts from reference TRBV5-6 and TRBJ1-5): DAGVTQSPTHLIKTRGQQVTLRCSPKSGHDTVSWYQQALGQGPQFIFQYYEEEERQRGNFPDRFSGHQFPNYSSELNVNALLLGDSALYLCASSEARDRGHQPQHFGDGTRLSIL.

V gene TRBV7-6 combines with J gene TRBJ2-7; D possibly corresponds to TRBD2 (6 bases). The DNA end lines up better with TRBJ2-1; the J call may be wrong. Germline V lookup: CDR1 SGHVS, CDR2 FNYEAQ. The CDR3 is made up of 19 amino acids. CDR3 nucleotides: TGTGCCAGCAGCCCGACCGGGACTCTCGGTGAGATGGGACACAATGAGCAGTTCTTC. Residues: CASSPTGTLGEMGHNEQFF.

The J gene is TRBJ1-2, the V gene TRBV5-1; D perhaps matches TRBD1 (6 bases). The V gene lost 2 bases and the J gene lost 8 bases, with 13 bases spanning the gap. The germline CDR1 and CDR2 sequences are SGHRS and YFSETQ. The CDR3 contains 13 residues. CDR3 in DNA: TGCGCCAGCAGCTTCGAACAGGGCATGGGCTACACCTTC. Translated, it gives CASSFEQGMGYTF. The full variable domain, with the rest looked up from reference TRBV5-1 and TRBJ1-2, is KAGVTQTPRYLIKTRGQQVTLSCSPISGHRSVSWYQQTPGQGLQFLFEYFSETQRNKGNFPGRFSGRQFSNSRSEMNVSTLELGDSALYLCASSFEQGMGYTFGSGTRLTVV.

The chain couples TRBV9 to TRBJ2-1, with D perhaps assigned TRBD1 or TRBD2 (6 bases each). The CDR3 length is 14 residues. The ends were cut back, 6 bases at V and 12 bases at J, with 22 bases in the middle. CDR1 is SGDLS, CDR2 YYNGEE, per germline. The CDR3 nucleotides are TGTGCCAGCACACTCATAGCAGATGGAGGGGGGCAGTTCTTC. Protein: CASTLIADGGGQFF.

The gene calls are TRBV20-1 and TRBJ2-3; a possible D gene is TRBD2 (6 bases). The CDR3 totals 15 residues. The germline V and J ends were trimmed by 3 bases and 6 bases, with 19 bases remaining between them. Germline V lookup: CDR1 DFQATT, CDR2 SNEGSKA (reference sequence). Here the CDR3 reads CSASRGGTPPDTQYF. In DNA, the CDR3 is TGCAGTGCTAGTCGCGGCGGGACCCCCCCGGATACGCAGTATTTT.

The rearrangement links TRBV30 to TRBJ1-2; tentative D call: TRBD1 (5 bases). V lost 4 bases to trimming and J lost 8 bases, with 11 bases between them. Germline CDR1 reads GTSNPN; CDR2 reads SVGIG (reference sequence). The CDR3 spans 11 residues. The chain's CDR3 is CAWTAGVGYTF. The DNA for the CDR3 is TGTGCCTGGACCGCGGGGGTCGGCTACACCTTC. The entire variable domain, with the rest obtained from reference TRBV30 and TRBJ1-2, is as follows: SQTIHQWPATLVQPVGSPLSLECTVEGTSNPNLYWYRQAAGRGLQLLFYSVGIGQISSEVPQNLSASRPQDRQFILSSKKLLLSDSGFYLCAWTAGVGYTFGSGTRLTVV.

CDR3 amino acids: CSVGGTGGTGELFF. CDR3 coding DNA: TGCAGCGTTGGAGGGACAGGGGGCACCGGGGAGCTGTTTTTT. The chain couples TRBV29-1 to TRBJ2-2; 11 bases are shared with TRBD1. This CDR3 has 14 residues. The V segment lost 4 bases and the J segment 4 bases; nucleotides outside the gene matches: 2. Germline assignment: CDR1 SQVTM and CDR2 ANQGSEA.

This chain joins TRBV30 and TRBJ1-3; 9 nucleotides align to TRBD1. The CDR3 is 18 residues long. The germline V gene encodes CDR1 GTSNPN and CDR2 SVGIG (reference sequence). V lost 2 bases and J lost 0; bases outside the gene matches: 11. The CDR3 region is CAWSPPGVGQGSGNTIYF. DNA for the CDR3: TGTGCCTGGAGTCCACCGGGAGTGGGACAGGGCTCTGGAAACACCATATATTTT.

The genes are TRBV10-1 and TRBJ2-7; D is undetermined. Trimming removed 0 bases from V and 2 bases from J, with 14 bases in between. The germline CDR1 and CDR2 sequences are WNHNN and SYGVQD (reference sequence). This CDR3 spans 16 amino acids. The chain's CDR3 is CASSESRRILAYEQYV. The CDR3 DNA follows: TGCGCCAGCAGTGAGTCGAGACGGATTCTAGCCTACGAGCAGTACGTC.

The chain carries TRBV19 and TRBJ1-2; a weak D match, TRBD1 (5 bases). Germline CDR1 LNHDA, CDR2 SQIVND (reference sequence). With 0 bases removed from V and 4 bases from J, the gap between germline ends came to 12 bases. CDR3 length: 15 amino acids. DNA for the CDR3: TGTGCCAGTAGTATAGATCTTGGGGGAATCTATGGCTACACCTTC. Residues: CASSIDLGGIYGYTF. Together with reference TRBV19 and TRBJ1-2, the CDR3 gives the full variable domain: DGGITQSPKYLFRKEGQNVTLSCEQNLNHDAMYWYRQDPGQGLRLIYYSQIVNDFQKGDIAEGYSVSREKKESFPLTVTSAQKNPTAFYLCASSIDLGGIYGYTFGSGTRLTVV.

This clone appeared once. The chain combines TRBV2 with TRBJ2-3, with D possibly being TRBD1 or TRBD2 (6 bases each). Germline V gene sequence: CDR1 SNHLY, CDR2 FYNNEI. This CDR3 region has 16 residues. Trimming left V 6 bases short and J 2 bases short, with 18 bases between. CDR3 sequence: CASRGRRGGTTDTQYF. For the CDR3, the DNA is TGTGCCAGCAGGGGGAGGAGAGGGGGAACCACAGATACGCAGTATTTT.

The V gene is TRBV7-8, the J gene TRBJ1-4; 8 bases align to TRBD1. CDR3 length: 15 amino acids. V lost 5 bases and J lost 4; bases outside the gene matches: 6. The V gene's germline CDR1 is SGHVS and CDR2 FQNEAQ. The CDR3: CASSPQTGDNEKLFF. In DNA form, the CDR3 reads TGTGCCAGCAGCCCCCAGACAGGGGATAATGAAAAACTGTTTTTT. Filled out from reference TRBV7-8 and TRBJ1-4, the complete variable domain reads GAGVSQSPRYKVAKRGQDVALRCDPISGHVSLFWYQQALGQGPEFLTYFQNEAQLDKSGLPSDRFFAERPEGSVSTLKIQRTQQEDSAVYLCASSPQTGDNEKLFFGSGTQLSVL.

This clone was seen only a few times. The CDR3 sequence: CASSPRTRNSPLHF. For the CDR3, the DNA is TGTGCCAGCAGCCCTAGGACGCGAAATTCACCCCTCCACTTT. The gene calls are TRBV7-2 and TRBJ1-6; D call uncertain. Trimming removed 5 bases at V and 7 bases at J, with 12 bases between. Looked up from germline, CDR1 is SGHTA and CDR2 is FQGNSA. This CDR3 has 14 amino acids.

The chain uses TRBV5-1 and TRBJ2-7; TRBD2 aligns across 7 bases. V lost 4 bases, J lost 2 bases, and 12 bases stayed unmatched. The CDR3 spans 16 residues. Germline lookup yields CDR1 SGHRS and CDR2 YFSETQ. CDR3 bases: TGCGCCAGCAGCCCCTTCCGCGGGGGACCTACCTACGAGCAGTACTTC. It specifies CASSPFRGGPTYEQYF.